A single sample gave rise to the 12 T cell receptor beta chains below, sequenced in a study of OX40 agonist ivuxolimab in advanced cancers. The method was immunoSEQ multiplex PCR; TCRdb's version includes in-frame clones alone and lacks a portion of them. The data contain some 18,000 clones, about 86% of them seen just once; the ten biggest clones take up roughly two fifths. The sequencing used CD4+ or CD8+ T cells sorted from blood, collected in a trial of the OX40 agonist ivuxolimab. The receptors originated from an adult with an advanced solid tumor such as melanoma, head and neck, liver or kidney cancer.

V gene TRBV5-8 combines with J gene TRBJ1-1; no reliable D call. This CDR3 is 13 amino acids long. Trimming removed 1 base from V and 1 base from J, with 5 bases in between. Germline CDR1 and CDR2: SGHTS and YDEGEE. CDR3 bases: TGTGCCAGCAGCTTGATAGGGAACACTGAAGCTTTCTTT. Translation gives CASSLIGNTEAFF.

The V gene is TRBV6-5, the J gene TRBJ1-1, with TRBD1 identical over 9 bases. The trim removed 0 bases at V and 3 bases at J, leaving 2 bases unmatched. CDR1 and CDR2 (germline): MNHEY, SVGAGI. This CDR3 is 15 amino acids long. This chain's CDR3 is CASSYSQGADTEAFF. The DNA of the CDR3 is TGTGCCAGCAGTTACTCACAGGGGGCAGACACTGAAGCTTTCTTT.

J is TRBJ1-1 and V is TRBV7-9; TRBD1 might be the D (5 bases). Trimming removed 5 bases from V and 4 bases from J, with 23 bases in between. CDR3 length: 17 amino acids. Per the germline V gene, CDR1 is SEHNR and CDR2 is FQNEAQ (reference sequence). Written as DNA, the CDR3 is TGTGCCAGCAGCGCACTAGGGGAACCCCGTATCTCCACTGAAGCTTTCTTT. Translating it yields CASSALGEPRISTEAFF.

V usage is TRBV6-6 and J usage is TRBJ2-2; D unclear. CDR3 length equals 14 residues. With 4 bases removed from V and 3 bases from J, the gap between germline ends came to 9 bases. CDR1 is MNHNY, CDR2 SVGAGI, per germline (reference sequence). The CDR3 nucleotides are TGTGCCAGCAGTTGGGATTTCGACACCGGGGAGCTGTTTTTT. Translation gives CASSWDFDTGELFF.

The V and J genes are TRBV2 and TRBJ1-3; D perhaps matches TRBD1 (5 bases). Germline V gene data show CDR1 as SNHLY and CDR2 as FYNNEI. The length of the CDR3 is 17 residues. The ends were cut back, 4 bases at V and 0 bases at J, with 16 bases in the middle. CDR3 bases: TGTGCCAGCAGTGGGGGACCTCTGGGTTACTCTGGAAACACCATATATTTT. This translates into CASSGGPLGYSGNTIYF.

This chain connects TRBV11-2 to TRBJ2-7; no clear D gene. Trimming took 4 bases from V and 2 from J, leaving 15 bases between them. This CDR3 has 15 residues. The germline V gene has CDR1 SGHAT and CDR2 FQNNGV. CDR3 nucleotides: TGTGCCAGCAGCTACTTGAGTAGGGCTACCTACGAGCAGTACTTC. It translates to CASSYLSRATYEQYF.

The chain combines TRBV5-5 with TRBJ2-7; D is unclear. The germline V and J ends were trimmed by 0 bases and 2 bases, with 6 bases remaining between them. This CDR3 comprises 13 residues. Per the germline V gene, CDR1 is SGHKS and CDR2 is YYEKEE (reference sequence). The CDR3 is CASSLGSAYEQYF. The CDR3 DNA follows: TGTGCCAGCAGCTTGGGGTCAGCCTACGAGCAGTACTTC.

V is TRBV7-9 and J is TRBJ1-1; D gene unclear. Trimming removed 5 bases from V and 1 base from J, with 11 bases in between. The CDR3 runs 14 residues. Germline lookup yields CDR1 SEHNR and CDR2 FQNEAQ (reference sequence). This chain's CDR3 is CASSPVRANTEAFF. The CDR3 nucleotides are TGTGCCAGCAGCCCAGTAAGGGCGAACACTGAAGCTTTCTTT.

This chain joins TRBV28 and TRBJ1-1, with D unclear. Germline lookup yields CDR1 MDHEN and CDR2 SYDVKM. With 4 bases removed from V and 8 bases from J, the gap between germline ends came to 11 bases. CDR3 length: 12 amino acids. In nucleotides, the CDR3 is TGTGCCAGCAGTTCCCCCCTGGAGGAAGCTTTCTTT. It specifies CASSSPLEEAFF.

The chain employs TRBV4-1 and TRBJ1-6; 11 nucleotides align to TRBD1. This CDR3 comprises 15 residues. Germline values: CDR1 MGHRA, CDR2 YSYEKL. V lost 3 bases and J lost 6; bases outside the gene matches: 1. In DNA form, the CDR3 reads TGCGCCAGCAGCCACGGGACAGGGGGTAATTCACCCCTCCACTTT. It codes for CASSHGTGGNSPLHF.

J is TRBJ2-2 and V is TRBV27; 9 nucleotides match TRBD1. Germline V gene lookup returns CDR1 MNHEY and CDR2 SMNVEV (reference sequence). V was pared by 6 bases and J by 2 bases, with 4 bases of the junction left unmatched. This CDR3 has 15 residues. The CDR3 DNA follows: TGTGCCAGCAGGTACAGGGGGCTTAACACCGGGGAGCTGTTTTTT. It translates to CASRYRGLNTGELFF.

The chain links TRBV9 to TRBJ2-1; TRBD2 matches at 12 bases. This CDR3 is built from 16 residues. The ends lost 4 bases at V and 5 bases at J; junction bases unmatched: 7. The germline gives CDR1 SGDLS, CDR2 YYNGEE. The CDR3 sequence is CASSHPTSGGNNEQFF. Here the CDR3 DNA reads TGTGCCAGCAGCCATCCAACTAGCGGGGGGAACAATGAGCAGTTCTTC.